This T cell receptor beta chain was recorded in a study of shared clonotypes between healthy human individuals. Replicate PCRs for sorted subsets used 200 ng DNA; this equaled around 29,000 T cell genomes. Some clones are missing from TCRdb's copy, which holds only in-frame ones; the method was immunoSEQ multiplex PCR. The top ten clones hold 1.5% to 2% of a sample with around 2,000,000 clones, approximately 94% of them seen once. Cells designated naive CD8 were CD45RO-negative and were positively selected for CCR7, with terminally differentiated effector memory CD45RA+ cells excluded. Turning to this clone: The antigen remains unidentified.

Study-level findings and limits: Generally, naive subsets came out with larger estimated richness than memory subsets.

Sequencing was performed on naive CD8+ T cells from PBMCs. This receptor was obtained from a man aged 18 to 30 in good health. Some clones in this sample may be carry-over from other donors' samples.

The DNA of the CDR3 is TGTGCCAGCCCGACAGCCCATGAAGCTTTCTTT. Protein sequence: CASPTAHEAFF. The V and J genes are TRBV6-1 and TRBJ1-1; D is possibly TRBD1 (5 bases). The CDR3 has 11 residues. Trimming stripped 8 bases from V and 7 bases from J, with 11 bases between. Germline CDR1 is MNHNS and CDR2 is SASEGT.